This TCR beta chain is from a study of identical twins. MiXCR, applied by TCRdb to the 5' RACE reads, yields one record per CDR3 protein. This repertoire shows 1.5 million to 2 million distinct CDR3 sequences, about 32% found once; its top ten account for about 0.27%. Germline assignment: CDR1 MNHNS and CDR2 SASEGT. The CDR3 totals 14 residues. With 5 bases clipped from V and 4 bases from J, the junction kept 6 bases outside the gene matches. The TCR originated in a newborn girl in good health. The V call is TRBV6-1, the J call TRBJ2-5; 8 bases fit TRBD2. The sample taken for sequencing was cord blood. CDR3 in amino acids: CASSQPGGAETQYF. The DNA for the CDR3 is TGTGCCAGCAGTCAACCGGGAGGGGCAGAGACCCAGTACTTC.